One T cell receptor beta chain is described in this entry. This entry comes from a study of synovial regulatory T cells in juvenile arthritis. Some clones are missing from TCRdb's copy, which holds only in-frame ones; the method was immunoSEQ multiplex PCR. This sample's table reports about 10,000 clones. Germline V gives CDR1 MNHEY, CDR2 SVGAGI. There are 15 residues in the CDR3. No coding sequence is recorded. The clonotype originates from a donor younger than 30 with juvenile idiopathic arthritis. The V call is TRBV6-5, the J call TRBJ1-3; TCRdb indicates TRBD1, and absent DNA this call remains unverified. Input material: Treg cells from blood. Indicated subset: remaining (HLA-DR-negative) circulating blood Treg cells. The CDR3 loop is CASSQGGIPGNTIYF.